Shown below are 25 T cell receptor beta chains from a single sample sequenced in a study of cytomegalovirus exposure and HLA in healthy donors. The PCR was carried out with 60 Vbeta primers and 13 Jbeta primers. Sequenced by immunoSEQ multiplex PCR; TCRdb stores in-frame clones only, minus some. The table shows about 87,000 clones, with over 70% occurring only once. The source material was PBMCs. The source of these receptors is a man younger than 40 in good health and CMV-seropositive.

The chain recombines TRBV25-1 with TRBJ1-1, with 8 bases aligning to TRBD1. The CDR3 is made up of 15 amino acids. V lost 2 bases and J lost 3; bases outside the gene matches: 5. Germline values: CDR1 MGHDK, CDR2 SYGVNS. The CDR3 protein is CASSELTGDDTEAFF. For the CDR3, the DNA is TGTGCCAGCAGTGAACTGACAGGGGACGACACTGAAGCTTTCTTT.

V gene TRBV7-3 combines with J gene TRBJ2-2; no firm D call. Germline V gene lookup returns CDR1 SGHTA and CDR2 FQGTGA. The CDR3 spans 13 residues. With 5 bases removed from V and 4 bases from J, the gap between germline ends came to 8 bases. The chain's CDR3 is CASSPFSTGELFF. The CDR3 nucleotides read TGTGCCAGCAGCCCCTTTTCCACCGGGGAGCTGTTTTTT. The entire variable domain, with the rest obtained from reference TRBV7-3 and TRBJ2-2, is as follows: GAGVSQTPSNKVTEKGKYVELRCDPISGHTALYWYRQSLGQGPEFLIYFQGTGAADDSGLPNDRFFAVRPEGSVSTLKIQRTERGDSAVYLCASSPFSTGELFFGEGSRLTVL.

The chain joins TRBV5-6 to TRBJ1-3; 10 nucleotides agree with TRBD1. Unmatched junction bases numbered 12, after V lost 0 bases and J lost 9 bases. Germline assignment: CDR1 SGHDT and CDR2 YYEEEE. This CDR3 contains 17 residues. The CDR3 DNA follows: TGTGCCAGCAGCTTGGCCAGGGGACAGGGGAGTTATAGCACCATATATTTT. Amino acid sequence: CASSLARGQGSYSTIYF.

This chain connects TRBV7-6 to TRBJ2-1, with 7 nucleotides matching TRBD2. V shed 6 bases and J 3 bases; nucleotides not matched to a gene: 11. There are 16 residues in the CDR3. Germline V gene data show CDR1 as SGHVS and CDR2 as FNYEAQ. The CDR3 nucleotides are TGTGCCAGCAGACAATCGGGGACGGGGGGCTACAATGAGCAGTTCTTC. Its translation is CASRQSGTGGYNEQFF.

V and J are TRBV19 and TRBJ2-7; TRBD2 aligns across 11 bases. Trimming at V came to 1 base and at J to 5 bases, leaving 4 bases not matched to a gene. This CDR3 is 15 amino acids long. CDR1 is LNHDA and CDR2 is SQIVND in the germline V gene (reference sequence). CDR3: CASSIGTSGSHEQYF. The CDR3 DNA is TGTGCCAGTAGTATAGGCACTAGCGGGAGCCACGAGCAGTACTTC.

This clone has only one observation. Germline is not matched at one junction end, which may reflect a read error. The rearrangement joins TRBV5-6 to TRBJ1-2; possibly TRBD1 for D (5 bases). The germline V gene has CDR1 SGHDT and CDR2 YYEEEE. The CDR3 extends over 15 amino acids. The CDR3 reads CASSLVQGLGYGYPF. CDR3 bases: TGTGCCAGCAGCTTGGTGCAGGGCCTAGGCTATGGCTACCCCTTC. The variable domain in full, with the rest retrieved from reference TRBV5-6 and TRBJ1-2, is DAGVTQSPTHLIKTRGQQVTLRCSPKSGHDTVSWYQQALGQGPQFIFQYYEEEERQRGNFPDRFSGHQFPNYSSELNVNALLLGDSALYLCASSLVQGLGYGYPFGSGTRLTVV.

The table lists this clone with a count of one. CDR3 nucleotides: TGTGCCAGCAGACCCGGGGGGAGGTCGGAGACCCAGTACTTC. Translation gives CASRPGGRSETQYF. This rearrangement joins TRBV7-9 to TRBJ2-5; 7 nucleotides match TRBD2. Germline CDR1 SEHNR, CDR2 FQNEAQ (reference sequence). The CDR3 is made up of 14 amino acids. V gave up 6 bases and J gave up 5 bases; unmatched junction bases: 9.

J is TRBJ1-4 and V is TRBV4-2; no clear D. There are 14 residues in the CDR3. Germline V gives CDR1 LGHNA, CDR2 YNFKEQ. V lost 4 bases, J lost 14 bases, and 20 bases lay in between. This CDR3 reads CASSLEAATGWLFF. CDR3 coding DNA: TGTGCCAGCAGCCTAGAGGCAGCGACGGGTTGGCTGTTTTTT.

The chain combines TRBV23-1 with TRBJ1-5; D is ambiguous. TRBV23-1 is known as an ORF, though its function is uncertain. CDR3 length equals 16 residues. Trimming shortened V by 8 bases and J by 6 bases, and 23 bases separated the two germline ends. The CDR3 nucleotides are TGCGCCAGCCGGAACGGAGGTTTTGATCGGGGTCAGCCCCAGCATTTT. It is translated as CASRNGGFDRGQPQHF.

This chain links TRBV7-8 with TRBJ2-7, with TRBD2 identical over 8 bases. J was trimmed by 6 bases and V by 5 bases; bases with no gene match: 12. This CDR3 region has 15 residues. The V gene's germline CDR1 is SGHVS and CDR2 FQNEAQ. DNA of the CDR3: TGTGCCAGCAGCCCTTATGGGAGCGGGAGTCGCGAGCAGTACTTC. It encodes CASSPYGSGSREQYF.

J is TRBJ1-1 and V is TRBV29-1; 8 bases agree with TRBD1. V lost 7 bases, J lost 1 base, and 8 bases stayed unmatched. The CDR3 has 14 residues. Germline CDR1 SQVTM, CDR2 ANQGSEA. The CDR3 DNA sequence: TGCAGCGGGAGCCAGGGGGCAAGGAACACTGAAGCTTTCTTT. It yields the protein CSGSQGARNTEAFF.

The chain combines TRBV4-2 with TRBJ2-1; 10 nucleotides agree with TRBD2. The V gene end was trimmed by 0 bases and the J gene end by 6 bases; junction bases not matched to a gene: 8. The CDR3 runs to 17 residues. Looked up from germline, CDR1 is LGHNA and CDR2 is YNFKEQ. The CDR3 protein is CASSQDHTSGKGNEQFF. CDR3 DNA sequence: TGTGCCAGCAGCCAAGATCATACTAGCGGGAAAGGCAATGAGCAGTTCTTC.

The chain recombines TRBV2 with TRBJ1-2; TRBD1 matches 9 bases. Per germline, CDR1 SNHLY and CDR2 FYNNEI. CDR3 length: 15 amino acids. V was pared by 9 bases and J by 0 bases, with 8 bases of the junction left unmatched. The CDR3 spells CARQGAFSPNYGYTF. The CDR3 region has the DNA TGTGCCAGACAGGGGGCGTTCTCTCCTAACTATGGCTACACCTTC.

This clone was seen only a few times. The CDR3 DNA follows: TGCGCCAGCAGCTTGGAAGGGGGTGCCTACAATGAGCAGTTCTTC. Protein sequence: CASSLEGGAYNEQFF. The chain uses TRBV5-1 and TRBJ2-1, with D perhaps TRBD1 (6 bases). Per the germline V gene, CDR1 is SGHRS and CDR2 is YFSETQ. The CDR3 is 15 amino acids. V shed 0 bases and J shed 2 bases, with 9 bases lying between them.

The rearrangement joins TRBV5-8 to TRBJ1-2; D gene unclear. The CDR3 extends over 13 amino acids. Trimming left V 1 base short and J 4 bases short, with 8 bases between. Germline lookup yields CDR1 SGHTS and CDR2 YDEGEE. The CDR3: CASSLRVSYGYTF. CDR3 nucleotides: TGTGCCAGCAGCTTGCGGGTTTCCTATGGCTACACCTTC.

J is TRBJ2-3 and V is TRBV6-4, with 12 bases matching TRBD1. With 2 bases clipped from V and 5 bases from J, the junction kept 5 bases outside the gene matches. The germline CDR1 and CDR2 sequences are MRHNA and SNTAGT. This CDR3 is built from 16 residues. The CDR3 nucleotides are TGTGCCAGCAGTGACGGGACAGGGGGCGCAGGAGATACGCAGTATTTT. The encoded protein is CASSDGTGGAGDTQYF.

The chain links TRBV5-1 to TRBJ2-3; possibly TRBD1 for D (6 bases). V lost 3 bases to trimming and J lost 5 bases, with 13 bases between them. This CDR3 region has 14 residues. The germline V gene encodes CDR1 SGHRS and CDR2 YFSETQ. CDR3 bases: TGCGCCAGCAGCTGGGGGCGCGAAAAAGATACGCAGTATTTT. Translation gives CASSWGREKDTQYF.

This clone ranks as medium-sized. This chain joins TRBV5-1 and TRBJ2-3, with D possibly being TRBD2 (5 bases). This CDR3 spans 15 amino acids. Germline-derived CDR1 and CDR2 are SGHRS and YFSETQ. The V end was cut by 2 bases, the J end by 2 bases, with 12 bases between. CDR3 bases: TGCGCCAGCAGCTTAGAGGGAGTGACCACAGATACGCAGTATTTT. It yields the protein CASSLEGVTTDTQYF.

The gene calls are TRBV28 and TRBJ2-7; D gene uncertain. The V end was cut by 4 bases, the J end by 1 base, with 17 bases between. Per germline, CDR1 MDHEN and CDR2 SYDVKM. The CDR3 length is 16 residues. The CDR3 DNA reads as TGTGCCAGCAGTTCCCTGTCGGCAGGATCTTCCTACGAGCAGTACTTC. This encodes CASSSLSAGSSYEQYF. The complete variable domain, with remaining parts taken from reference TRBV28 and TRBJ2-7, reads DVKVTQSSRYLVKRTGEKVFLECVQDMDHENMFWYRQDPGLGLRLIYFSYDVKMKEKGDIPEGYSVSREKKERFSLILESASTNQTSMYLCASSSLSAGSSYEQYFGPGTRLTVT.

V gene TRBV7-3 combines with J gene TRBJ2-7; possible D gene TRBD1, 6 bases. The J call could be wrong; TRBJ2-1 is a better fit for the DNA end. The CDR3 is made up of 13 amino acids. From germline, CDR1 is SGHTA and CDR2 FQGTGA. CDR3 coding DNA: TGTGCCAGCAGCCCTACCAGGGGCGATGAGCAGTTCTTC. Protein product: CASSPTRGDEQFF.

The sample holds a few counts of this clone. The chain links TRBV5-4 to TRBJ2-7; D unclear. The CDR3 runs 13 residues. Germline V gene sequence: CDR1 SGHNT, CDR2 YYREEE (reference sequence). Trimming stripped 3 bases from V and 5 bases from J, with 12 bases between. CDR3 sequence: CASSYKRSHEQYF. The CDR3 coding sequence is TGTGCCAGCAGCTATAAGAGGAGCCACGAGCAGTACTTC.

In this sample, this clone turned up a few times. This chain links TRBV5-6 with TRBJ1-4, with 7 bases fitting TRBD1. The trim removed 10 bases at V and 8 bases at J, leaving 11 bases unmatched. The CDR3 is 13 residues long. Germline CDR1 is SGHDT and CDR2 is YYEEEE. The CDR3 here is CAAHDRAGEKLFF. The CDR3 DNA is TGTGCCGCACACGACAGGGCGGGCGAAAAACTGTTTTTT. The full variable domain, completed using reference TRBV5-6 and TRBJ1-4, is DAGVTQSPTHLIKTRGQQVTLRCSPKSGHDTVSWYQQALGQGPQFIFQYYEEEERQRGNFPDRFSGHQFPNYSSELNVNALLLGDSALYLCAAHDRAGEKLFFGSGTQLSVL.

The chain carries TRBV6-5 and TRBJ1-5; TRBD1 matches at 9 bases. Germline V CDR1 and CDR2: MNHEY, SVGAGI. CDR3 length: 15 amino acids. Trimming cost V 6 bases and J 4 bases; bases outside gene matches: 7. This CDR3 reads CASRHTGGENQPQHF. The CDR3 DNA follows: TGTGCCAGCAGACACACAGGGGGCGAAAATCAGCCCCAGCATTTT.

This chain uses TRBV19 with TRBJ2-5, with 8 bases fitting TRBD1. Per germline, CDR1 LNHDA and CDR2 SQIVND (reference sequence). J gave up 2 bases and V 1 base, and 3 bases lay outside the gene matches. This CDR3 is 15 amino acids long. The CDR3 spells CASSIGDRRQETQYF. The CDR3 DNA reads as TGTGCCAGTAGTATAGGGGACAGGCGACAAGAGACCCAGTACTTC.

V gene TRBV28 combines with J gene TRBJ1-2; a weak D match, TRBD1 (5 bases). V was shortened by 4 bases and J by 7 bases, with 16 bases between the two germline ends. CDR1 and CDR2 (germline): MDHEN, SYDVKM. CDR3 length equals 14 residues. The CDR3 region has the DNA TGTGCCAGCAGTTACACAGGAAAGATGGGTGGCTACACCTTC. Amino acid sequence: CASSYTGKMGGYTF.